These T cell receptor beta chains were read from a single sample in a study of blood T cell repertoires in COVID-19. Profiled with immunoSEQ multiplex PCR; TCRdb holds only in-frame clones, not every one. This table has some 50,000 clones, more than 75% appearing once. Specimen: peripheral blood. The receptors come from a man aged 50-60 years with active COVID-19. The CDR3 runs from the conserved cysteine through the conserved F or W. The order of the fields is clone size, D gene, J gene, V gene, CDR3 DNA, CDR3 protein. D genes are given only for firm matches. Some rows mark clone size as missing; the rest say once, few, many or name a class of expanded clone.

NA NA TRBJ2-7 TRBV5-6 TGTGCCAGCAGCTTGGGGGGACTCGAGCAGTACTTC CASSLGGLEQYF
NA NA TRBJ2-5 TRBV5-5 TGTGCCAGCAGCTTCCGCCAAGAGACCCAGTACTTC CASSFRQETQYF
NA NA TRBJ1-1 TRBV6-4 TGTGCCAGCAGTGCACAGGCTAACACTGAAGCTTTCTTT CASSAQANTEAFF
NA TRBD2 TRBJ2-7 TRBV3-1/TRBV3-2 TGTGCCAGCAGCCAAAGGATCACCGGGACTACCTACGAGCAGTACTTC CASSQRITGTTYEQYF
NA TRBD1 TRBJ1-2 TRBV18 TGTGCCAGCTCACCCGCGGACAGGGGCTATGGCTACACCTTC CASSPADRGYGYTF
NA TRBD1 TRBJ2-3 TRBV10-3 TGTGCCATCAGTGCGACAGGGAAGGATACGCAGTATTTT CAISATGKDTQYF
NA TRBD1 TRBJ2-7 TRBV7-2 TGTGCCAGCAGCTGGACAGGGTCCTACGAGCAGTACTTC CASSWTGSYEQYF
once NA TRBJ1-2 TRBV11-1 TGTGCCAGCAGCACCCAGAACTATGGCTACACCTTC CASSTQNYGYTF
NA NA TRBJ1-4 TRBV2 TGTGCCAGCAGTGCCCGCCGCGCTGAAAAACTGTTTTTT CASSARRAEKLFF
NA NA TRBJ1-2 TRBV5-1 TGCGCCAGCAGTGAAGGGGTAACCTCTAACTATGGCTACACCTTC CASSEGVTSNYGYTF
NA TRBD2 TRBJ2-7 TRBV2 TGTGCCAGCAGTGTTACGGGACTAGCGGGAATGGAACAGTACTTC CASSVTGLAGMEQYF
NA NA TRBJ1-4 TRBV9 TGTGCCAGCAGTGATGACCCGACTCAGACTAATGAAAAACTGTTTTTT CASSDDPTQTNEKLFF
once TRBD1 TRBJ1-1 TRBV7-6 TGTGCCAGCAGCTTAGCAGGGGGCGGGTACACTGAAGCTTTCTTT CASSLAGGGYTEAFF
NA NA TRBJ1-3 TRBV7-9 TGTGCCAGCAGCGGACAGTTTTCTGGAAACACCATATATTTT CASSGQFSGNTIYF
NA TRBD1 TRBJ2-5 TRBV7-9 TGTGCCAGCAGCTTAAATTCAGCAGGGGGTACAGAGACCCAGTACTTC CASSLNSAGGTETQYF
NA NA TRBJ2-1 TRBV7-8 TGTGCCAGCAGCAGACAGTCCGATGAGCAGTTCTTC CASSRQSDEQFF
NA TRBD1 TRBJ1-2 TRBV15 TGTGCCACCAGCAGAGAGCAGGGGGCGAAGGGCTACACCTTC CATSREQGAKGYTF
NA TRBD2 TRBJ2-6 TRBV25-1 TGTGCCAGCAGTGCGGGGGGGACGGGGACCTCTGGGGCCAACGTCCTGACTTTC CASSAGGTGTSGANVLTF
NA NA TRBJ1-1 TRBV5-1 TGCGCCAGCAGCTTGGCCCTAGCAGGGGCCACTGAAGCTTTCTTT CASSLALAGATEAFF
once NA TRBJ2-5 TRBV3-1/TRBV3-2 TGTGCCAGCAGCCAATTGACCGGTGGGGGGGAGACCCAGTACTTC CASSQLTGGGETQYF
NA NA TRBJ1-1 TRBV3-1/TRBV3-2 TGTGCCAGCAGCCTTCGAGGACTCTCTAACACTGAAGCTTTCTTT CASSLRGLSNTEAFF
once TRBD2 TRBJ2-7 TRBV19 TGTGCCAGTAGTGAGGCGGGAGAGTGGTACGAGCAGTACTTC CASSEAGEWYEQYF
NA TRBD1 TRBJ1-4 TRBV4-1 TGCGCCAGCAGCCAAGTCCAGACAGGGGGGAACGAAAAACTGTTTTTT CASSQVQTGGNEKLFF
NA TRBD2 TRBJ2-2 TRBV2 TGTGCCAGCAGGCCCGGACTAGCGGGATACACCGGGGAGCTGTTTTTT CASRPGLAGYTGELFF
NA TRBD1 TRBJ2-3 TRBV4-1 TGCGCCAGCAGCCAAGCCTTACAGGGGGATACGCAGTATTTT CASSQALQGDTQYF
NA NA TRBJ1-2 TRBV27 TGTGCCAGCCGCCTCAAGGCCGGGACATCGAACTATGGCTACACCTTC CASRLKAGTSNYGYTF
NA TRBD2 TRBJ2-5 TRBV5-1 TGCGCCAGCAGTTTTAGCGGGAGTAGAGAGACCCAGTACTTC CASSFSGSRETQYF
once TRBD2 TRBJ2-7 TRBV2 TGTGCCAGCAGGGGGGAAGGACTAGCGGGAGTTAAGGACGAGCAGTACTTC CASRGEGLAGVKDEQYF
NA NA TRBJ2-7 TRBV6-1 TGTGCCAGCAGTGAGGGACAACTTGGGTACGAGCAGTACTTC CASSEGQLGYEQYF